These 17 T cell receptor beta chains came from one sample sequenced in a study of blood T cell repertoires in COVID-19. Using immunoSEQ multiplex PCR, the repertoire was profiled, and TCRdb retains in-frame clones only, with some absent. Of approximately 76,000 clones detected, 70% to 80% appear once; the ten largest clones hold approximately 34%. The specimen sequenced was peripheral blood. The origin of the receptors is a woman in her 70s with acute or convalescent COVID-19.

The V call is TRBV28, the J call TRBJ2-3; 7 bases are shared with TRBD1. V lost 4 bases, J lost 3 bases, and 7 bases stayed unmatched. The germline gives CDR1 MDHEN, CDR2 SYDVKM. The CDR3 runs 15 residues. CDR3 amino acids: CASSSRQGHTDTQYF. The CDR3 bases are TGTGCCAGCAGTTCTAGACAGGGTCATACAGATACGCAGTATTTT.

The CDR3 region is CAISRPGEPQHF. The CDR3 DNA sequence: TGTGCCATCAGCCGACCAGGGGAGCCCCAGCATTTT. The chain couples TRBV24-1 to TRBJ1-5, with a weak D call TRBD1 (6 bases). The CDR3 sequence is 12 residues long. Per the germline V gene, CDR1 is KGHDR and CDR2 is SFDVKD. V shed 11 bases and J shed 8 bases, with 15 bases lying between them.

V and J are TRBV5-6 and TRBJ1-2; 11 bases map to TRBD1. The germline CDR1 and CDR2 sequences are SGHDT and YYEEEE. Germline trimming cut 3 bases from V and 7 bases from J; bases unmatched to any gene: 8. This CDR3 spans 15 amino acids. CDR3 bases: TGTGCCAGCAGCTGGGAGGACAGGGGGCTGACTGGCTACACCTTC. Translated, it gives CASSWEDRGLTGYTF.

CDR3: CASSKDNGYQATNEKLFF. CDR3 nucleotides: TGTGCCAGCAGCAAAGACAACGGGTACCAAGCAACTAATGAAAAACTGTTTTTT. The chain is built from TRBV21-1 and TRBJ1-4. TRBV21-1 is a listed pseudogene. The CDR3 sequence is 18 residues long.

This clone was recorded only once. V and J are TRBV6-6 and TRBJ2-7, with D perhaps TRBD1 (5 bases). Looked up from germline, CDR1 is MNHNY and CDR2 is SVGAGI (reference sequence). Between the trimmed V and J ends, which lost 4 bases and 6 bases, there was a span of 13 bases. The CDR3 is made up of 13 amino acids. DNA of the CDR3: TGTGCCAGCAGTTTGGACACTCTCCGCGAGCAGTACTTC. The encoded protein is CASSLDTLREQYF.

The chain links TRBV7-2 to TRBJ1-2; D gene ambiguous. V shed 4 bases and J shed 4 bases, with 13 bases lying between them. In germline, CDR1 is SGHTA, CDR2 FQGNSA. This CDR3 is 14 amino acids long. The CDR3 DNA follows: TGTGCCAGCAGCTACAGCAACTCAGGCTATGGCTACACCTTC. This codes for CASSYSNSGYGYTF.

V is TRBV6-2 or TRBV6-3 and J is TRBJ1-1; the D is unclear. The CDR3 spans 13 residues. Germline V gives CDR1 MNHEY, CDR2 SVGEGT. V was clipped by 5 bases and J by 1 base, with 8 bases between them. The CDR3, as DNA: TGTGCCAGCAGTCTACAGCAGAACACTGAAGCTTTCTTT. The encoded protein is CASSLQQNTEAFF.

The chain couples TRBV27 to TRBJ1-1; D perhaps matches TRBD1 (5 bases). This CDR3 has 14 residues. Between the trimmed V and J ends, which lost 5 bases and 7 bases, there was a span of 17 bases. CDR1 and CDR2 (germline): MNHEY, SMNVEV (reference sequence). CDR3 sequence: CASSPVPARGEAFF. CDR3 bases: TGTGCCAGCAGTCCTGTTCCAGCAAGGGGTGAAGCTTTCTTT.

This clone was counted a few times. This chain connects TRBV2 to TRBJ2-1; 13 nucleotides line up with TRBD2. Germline lookup yields CDR1 SNHLY and CDR2 FYNNEI. This CDR3 is 16 amino acids long. V was pared by 6 bases and J by 8 bases, with 10 bases of the junction left unmatched. For the CDR3, the DNA is TGTGCCAGCAGCAGAATTCACGGGACTAGCGGGGATGAGCAGTTCTTC. The encoded protein is CASSRIHGTSGDEQFF.

The chain joins TRBV6-6 to TRBJ2-7, with D maybe TRBD2 (6 bases). Trimming shortened V by 5 bases and J by 1 base, and 12 bases separated the two germline ends. This CDR3 comprises 14 residues. Germline values: CDR1 MNHNY, CDR2 SVGAGI (reference sequence). The CDR3 here is CASSVGLPSYEQYF. The CDR3 DNA reads as TGTGCCAGCAGTGTAGGACTACCTTCCTACGAGCAGTACTTC.

The V gene is TRBV5-1, the J gene TRBJ1-6, with a possible D match to TRBD1 (6 bases). The CDR3 runs to 14 residues. Germline loops: CDR1 SGHRS, CDR2 YFSETQ. Trimming took off 4 bases at V and 5 bases at J, with 10 bases between the two ends. CDR3 nucleotides: TGCGCCAGCAGCCGGGGACAAGATAATTCACCCCTCCACTTT. Its translation is CASSRGQDNSPLHF.

The rearrangement links TRBV10-3 to TRBJ2-7, with 7 bases aligning to TRBD1. The CDR3 is made up of 17 amino acids. Germline CDR1 reads ENHRY; CDR2 reads SYGVKD. The V gene end was trimmed by 0 bases and the J gene end by 2 bases; junction bases not matched to a gene: 10. This chain's CDR3 is CAISESLVGDRAYEQYF. In DNA, the CDR3 is TGTGCCATCAGTGAGTCCCTGGTTGGGGACAGAGCCTACGAGCAGTACTTC.

The rearrangement links TRBV9 to TRBJ2-3, with D possibly being TRBD2 (5 bases). Trimming removed 4 bases from V and 3 bases from J, with 15 bases in between. The CDR3 contains 15 residues. The germline CDR1 and CDR2 sequences are SGDLS and YYNGEE. CDR3 coding DNA: TGTGCCAGCAGCCCCAGAGGGTTTGGGACAGATACGCAGTATTTT. Its protein is CASSPRGFGTDTQYF.

The J gene is TRBJ2-4, the V gene TRBV28, with 8 nucleotides matching TRBD1. There are 16 residues in the CDR3. J lost 4 bases, V lost 5 bases, and 10 bases had no gene match. The germline gives CDR1 MDHEN, CDR2 SYDVKM. The CDR3 region is CASSPITWTGKNIQYF. DNA of the CDR3: TGTGCCAGCAGTCCGATAACGTGGACAGGGAAAAACATTCAGTACTTC. The variable domain in full, completed from reference TRBV28 and TRBJ2-4, reads DVKVTQSSRYLVKRTGEKVFLECVQDMDHENMFWYRQDPGLGLRLIYFSYDVKMKEKGDIPEGYSVSREKKERFSLILESASTNQTSMYLCASSPITWTGKNIQYFGAGTRLSVL.

J is TRBJ2-7 and V is TRBV7-2, with a possible D match to TRBD2 (7 bases). In germline, CDR1 is SGHTA, CDR2 FQGNSA. This CDR3 has 15 residues. Trimming cost V 1 base and J 2 bases, with 12 bases left between them. CDR3 residues: CASSLENGGPYEQYF. In DNA, the CDR3 is TGTGCCAGCAGCTTAGAAAACGGGGGGCCCTACGAGCAGTACTTC.

J is TRBJ2-1 and V is TRBV28, with 7 bases aligning to TRBD2. Unmatched junction bases numbered 12, after V lost 6 bases and J lost 1 base. Germline CDR1 and CDR2: MDHEN and SYDVKM. CDR3 size: 17 residues. The CDR3 sequence: CASRRKGGRDSYNEQFF. The DNA for the CDR3 is TGTGCCAGCAGACGTAAGGGAGGGAGGGATTCCTACAATGAGCAGTTCTTC.

J is TRBJ2-3 and V is TRBV2, with a tentative D call TRBD2 (5 bases). The CDR3 is 15 amino acids. V was shortened by 1 base and J by 2 bases, with 10 bases between the two germline ends. The germline CDR1 and CDR2 sequences are SNHLY and FYNNEI. CDR3 bases: TGTGCCAGCAGTGAAGGAGGGATTAACACAGATACGCAGTATTTT. Translating gives CASSEGGINTDTQYF.